This T cell receptor beta chain was retrieved from a study of beta chain features in type 1 diabetes. This clone was seen more than once but under ten times. The whole isolated RNA underwent reverse transcription, so sequencing captured expressed TCRB transcripts. Data came from immunoSEQ multiplex PCR; TCRdb stores just in-frame clones and leaves some out. The sample has 150,000 or so clones; about a tenth are singletons. The V gene's germline CDR1 is LGHNA and CDR2 YNFKEQ. The CDR3 covers 19 residues. Deletions cut 1 base from V and 0 bases from J, with 18 bases between. This clonotype was obtained from a man aged 18-30 years in good health. The sequenced sample consisted of central memory CD4+ T cells from blood. The chain uses TRBV4-2 and TRBJ2-2, with D possibly being TRBD1 (6 bases). The CDR3 region has the DNA TGTGCCAGCAGCCAAGCCGCACGGCCGGGACAAGCGAACACCGGGGAGCTGTTTTTT. Amino acids: CASSQAARPGQANTGELFF.